The 29 T cell receptor beta chains given below trace back to one sample, sequenced in a study of T cells in Graves' hyperthyroidism and ophthalmopathy. The CDR3 regions of TCR beta were amplified from RNA transcripts. HTBI primers drove first-round RT-PCR of the TCR CDR3. TCRdb reprocessed the multiplex PCR reads via MiXCR and lists one record per CDR3 protein. The sample includes around 240,000 distinct CDR3 sequences, approximately 15% of them seen just once. Sequenced: blood. These receptors all stem from a woman aged 40 to 50 with Graves' hyperthyroidism that later progressed to Graves' ophthalmopathy.

This clonotype turned up a few times. The chain combines TRBV6-5 with TRBJ2-3; no reliable D call. This CDR3 is 15 amino acids long. V shed 2 bases and J shed 5 bases, with 14 bases lying between them. Looked up from germline, CDR1 is MNHEY and CDR2 is SVGAGI. CDR3 loop: CASSYGFLVEDTQYF. The CDR3 nucleotides read TGTGCCAGCAGTTACGGCTTCTTAGTGGAAGATACGCAGTATTTT.

This clonotype was found many times. The chain is built from TRBV19 and TRBJ1-2, with 8 bases matching TRBD1. Germline V gene lookup returns CDR1 LNHDA and CDR2 SQIVND (reference sequence). The length of the CDR3 is 15 residues. Trimming took 3 bases from V and 8 from J; bases not matched to a gene: 11. The CDR3 is CASSMPSGGAAGYTF. CDR3 bases: TGTGCCAGTAGTATGCCTTCAGGGGGCGCGGCCGGCTACACCTTC.

This clonotype was seen many times. The chain has TRBV2 and TRBJ1-5; D not resolved. Per germline, CDR1 SNHLY and CDR2 FYNNEI. The V gene lost 7 bases and the J gene lost 5 bases, with 12 bases spanning the gap. The CDR3 consists of 13 residues. CDR3 sequence: CASTPRLYQPQHF. The CDR3, as DNA: TGTGCCAGCACACCTAGACTCTATCAGCCCCAGCATTTT. Variable domain in full (rest from reference TRBV2 and TRBJ1-5): EPEVTQTPSHQVTQMGQEVILRCVPISNHLYFYWYRQILGQKVEFLVSFYNNEISEKSEIFDDQFSVERPDGSNFTLKIRSTKLEDSAMYFCASTPRLYQPQHFGDGTRLSIL.

This clonotype has at least ten counts. This chain uses TRBV20-1 with TRBJ2-7; 11 positions agree with TRBD2. In germline, CDR1 is DFQATT, CDR2 SNEGSKA (reference sequence). This CDR3 is 18 amino acids long. V gave up 1 base and J gave up 7 bases; unmatched junction bases: 18. CDR3 sequence (DNA): TGCAGTGCTAGAGGCGGGACTAGCGGAACCGGGGTTTCGGAGGAGCAGTACTTC. It specifies CSARGGTSGTGVSEEQYF.

This clonotype was seen ten or more times. The V call is TRBV6-1, the J call TRBJ2-1; 7 bases align to TRBD2. The CDR3 length is 15 residues. Germline V gene data show CDR1 as MNHNS and CDR2 as SASEGT. The V segment lost 8 bases and the J segment 2 bases; nucleotides outside the gene matches: 9. CDR3 amino acids: CASALSGIAYNEQFF. As DNA, the CDR3 is TGTGCCAGCGCGCTAAGCGGGATCGCCTACAATGAGCAGTTCTTC.

This clonotype was seen repeatedly, ten times or more. The V call is TRBV7-8, the J call TRBJ2-7; 7 positions agree with TRBD1. Trimming at V came to 5 bases and at J to 2 bases, leaving 9 bases not matched to a gene. Germline V lookup: CDR1 SGHVS, CDR2 FQNEAQ. CDR3 length: 15 residues. The CDR3 region is CASSVDRDRAYEQYF. The CDR3 DNA follows: TGTGCCAGCAGCGTCGACCGGGACAGAGCCTACGAGCAGTACTTC.

This clonotype was picked up many times. The CDR3 bases are TGTGCCAGCAGCGTAGCCGGGGGTACGGTCTCGCAAGAGACCCAGTACTTC. Translating it yields CASSVAGGTVSQETQYF. The rearrangement links TRBV9 to TRBJ2-5, with TRBD2 as a possible D gene (6 bases). Trimming left V 0 bases short and J 2 bases short, with 17 bases between. CDR3 length equals 17 residues. Germline V gene lookup returns CDR1 SGDLS and CDR2 YYNGEE.

There are many counts of this clonotype. The chain joins TRBV9 to TRBJ1-1; 7 positions match TRBD1. Germline V CDR1 and CDR2: SGDLS, YYNGEE. The V segment lost 3 bases and the J segment 2 bases; nucleotides outside the gene matches: 4. CDR3 length: 14 residues. The CDR3 nucleotides read TGTGCCAGCAGCGCACAGGGGATAAACACTGAAGCTTTCTTT. Amino acid sequence: CASSAQGINTEAFF.

The genes are TRBV20-1 and TRBJ2-3, with D unclear. V was cut by 1 base and J by 4 bases, with 15 bases left in between. The CDR3 runs 15 residues. From germline, CDR1 is DFQATT and CDR2 SNEGSKA (reference sequence). The CDR3 region has the DNA TGCAGTGCTAGAGGTCGAGTATCTCGAGCAGATACGCAGTATTTT. This codes for CSARGRVSRADTQYF.

This clonotype has only a few counts. DNA for the CDR3: TGTGCCAGCAGTTCCCGACTAGCGGGAGGCACAGATACGCAGTATTTT. Encoded protein: CASSSRLAGGTDTQYF. J is TRBJ2-3 and V is TRBV27; TRBD2 agrees at 12 bases. The V segment lost 4 bases and the J segment 1 base; nucleotides outside the gene matches: 3. Germline CDR1 and CDR2: MNHEY and SMNVEV (reference sequence). The length of the CDR3 is 16 residues.

This clonotype has at least ten counts. The chain has TRBV5-1 and TRBJ2-7; D possibly corresponds to TRBD1 (6 bases). This CDR3 spans 15 amino acids. The V end lost 4 bases, the J end lost 0 bases, and 14 bases lay between the germline ends. Germline V CDR1 and CDR2: SGHRS, YFSETQ. The CDR3 is CASSDDRRSSYEQYF. The CDR3 DNA sequence: TGCGCCAGCAGCGACGACAGGAGAAGCTCCTACGAGCAGTACTTC.

This clonotype was detected many times. The chain is built from TRBV11-3 and TRBJ2-5; D tentatively fits TRBD1 or TRBD2 (7 bases each). Trimming took 3 bases from V and 4 from J, leaving 15 bases between them. Germline CDR1 and CDR2: SGHNT and YENEEA. This CDR3 is built from 15 residues. CDR3 sequence reads: CASSFRGGIGETQYF. The CDR3 coding sequence is TGTGCCAGCAGCTTCAGGGGGGGGATAGGAGAGACCCAGTACTTC.

The rearrangement joins TRBV30 to TRBJ2-7; no definite D call. The CDR3 consists of 13 residues. V was pared by 2 bases and J by 0 bases, with 8 bases between. Germline loops: CDR1 GTSNPN, CDR2 SVGIG (reference sequence). The CDR3 protein is CAWSLGFSYEQYF. CDR3 bases: TGTGCCTGGAGTTTGGGGTTCTCCTACGAGCAGTACTTC.

The table lists this clonotype with many counts. The chain recombines TRBV28 with TRBJ1-1; D remains unclear. Trimming cost V 3 bases and J 6 bases, with 11 bases left between them. CDR1 and CDR2 (germline): MDHEN, SYDVKM. CDR3 length equals 13 residues. CDR3: CASSFLGLAEAFF. The CDR3 DNA follows: TGTGCCAGCAGTTTTTTGGGCCTGGCTGAAGCTTTCTTT. The full variable domain, with the rest looked up from reference TRBV28 and TRBJ1-1, is DVKVTQSSRYLVKRTGEKVFLECVQDMDHENMFWYRQDPGLGLRLIYFSYDVKMKEKGDIPEGYSVSREKKERFSLILESASTNQTSMYLCASSFLGLAEAFFGQGTRLTVV.

This clonotype was counted at least ten times. The chain recombines TRBV30 with TRBJ1-5; no firm D call. CDR3 length: 13 amino acids. V was pared by 2 bases and J by 4 bases, with 9 bases between. CDR1 is GTSNPN, CDR2 SVGIG, per germline (reference sequence). The CDR3 protein is CAWSTGSNQPQHF. The CDR3 DNA reads TGTGCCTGGAGTACCGGGTCTAATCAGCCCCAGCATTTT. The full variable domain, rest sourced from reference TRBV30 and TRBJ1-5, is SQTIHQWPATLVQPVGSPLSLECTVEGTSNPNLYWYRQAAGRGLQLLFYSVGIGQISSEVPQNLSASRPQDRQFILSSKKLLLSDSGFYLCAWSTGSNQPQHFGDGTRLSIL.

This clonotype came up once. V usage is TRBV20-1 and J usage is TRBJ2-1, with 7 bases fitting TRBD2. Trimming at V came to 0 bases and at J to 9 bases, leaving 14 bases not matched to a gene. The V gene's germline CDR1 is DFQATT and CDR2 SNEGSKA (reference sequence). The CDR3 contains 16 residues. The CDR3 loop is CSARDLGPSGMLEQFF. The DNA for the CDR3 is TGCAGTGCTAGAGATTTGGGGCCGAGCGGGATGCTTGAGCAGTTCTTC.

This clonotype was recorded many times. Being one base from a much bigger clone, this may be a read error. V and J are TRBV12-3 or TRBV12-4 and TRBJ2-1, with 7 bases lining up with TRBD1. The CDR3 runs to 17 residues. CDR3 amino acids: CTSSYWTLNRGGNEQFF. CDR3 sequence (DNA): TGTACCAGCAGCTATTGGACGCTGAACAGGGGTGGCAATGAGCAGTTCTTC.

In this sample, this clonotype turned up many times. V and J are TRBV20-1 and TRBJ2-1; possibly TRBD2 for D (5 bases). Per germline, CDR1 DFQATT and CDR2 SNEGSKA (reference sequence). This CDR3 has 15 residues. The germline V and J ends were trimmed by 3 bases and 2 bases, with 14 bases remaining between them. The CDR3 nucleotides are TGCAGTGCTAGCTCGGGATTGGGTACCTACAATGAGCAGTTCTTC. As protein: CSASSGLGTYNEQFF.

The table lists this clonotype with many counts. The rearrangement uses TRBV27 and TRBJ2-1, with 8 positions matching TRBD2. The CDR3 is 15 amino acids. The germline gives CDR1 MNHEY, CDR2 SMNVEV (reference sequence). The trim removed 5 bases at V and 4 bases at J, leaving 7 bases unmatched. Here the CDR3 DNA reads TGTGCCAGCAGTCCAACTAGCGGAGAGTACAATGAGCAGTTCTTC. It specifies CASSPTSGEYNEQFF.

The rearrangement joins TRBV7-2 to TRBJ2-3; D perhaps matches TRBD1 (6 bases). The length of the CDR3 is 18 residues. V lost 5 bases and J lost 0, with 21 bases in between. CDR1 and CDR2 (germline): SGHTA, FQGNSA. The CDR3 DNA follows: TGTGCCAGCAGCCCAGGGGTTTCGCGGTATGCTAGCACAGATACGCAGTATTTT. Amino acids: CASSPGVSRYASTDTQYF.

The chain combines TRBV5-1 with TRBJ2-2, with D possibly matching TRBD1 (6 bases). With 0 bases removed from V and 4 bases from J, the gap between germline ends came to 13 bases. Germline CDR1 is SGHRS and CDR2 is YFSETQ. There are 16 residues in the CDR3. CDR3 sequence (DNA): TGCGCCAGCAGCTTGGATGGGGGACACATCACCGGGGAGCTGTTTTTT. Amino acids: CASSLDGGHITGELFF.

This clonotype was counted ten times or more. The chain links TRBV11-3 to TRBJ2-3, with 7 positions matching TRBD1. Per germline, CDR1 SGHNT and CDR2 YENEEA. This CDR3 is built from 14 residues. The trim removed 6 bases at V and 2 bases at J, leaving 5 bases unmatched. CDR3 DNA sequence: TGTGCCAGCAGTCCAGGGGGACACACAGATACGCAGTATTTT. Its protein is CASSPGGHTDTQYF.

The chain combines TRBV6-1 with TRBJ2-2; D is unclear. Trimming removed 2 bases from V and 7 bases from J, with 11 bases in between. Germline-derived CDR1 and CDR2 are MNHNS and SASEGT. The CDR3 extends over 14 amino acids. The CDR3 DNA reads as TGTGCCAGCAGTGAAAGCCGAGAGCTCGGGGAGCTGTTTTTT. Its protein is CASSESRELGELFF.

This clonotype was observed a few times. The V call is TRBV5-1, the J call TRBJ2-1; 10 bases fit TRBD1. This CDR3 is 16 amino acids long. Per the germline V gene, CDR1 is SGHRS and CDR2 is YFSETQ. V was clipped by 0 bases and J by 9 bases; unmatched bases: 9. CDR3: CASSLGSGTGEGEQFF. The CDR3 nucleotides are TGCGCCAGCAGCTTGGGCTCCGGGACAGGGGAGGGTGAGCAGTTCTTC.

This clonotype has at least ten counts. V is TRBV28 and J is TRBJ1-6; TRBD1 might be the D (6 bases). The ends were cut back, 5 bases at V and 7 bases at J, with 12 bases in the middle. This CDR3 contains 14 residues. CDR1 MDHEN and CDR2 SYDVKM come from the germline V gene. Here the CDR3 DNA reads TGTGCCAGCAGTACCAGGACAGCCAATTCACCCCTCCACTTT. Translated: CASSTRTANSPLHF.

The table lists this clonotype with many counts. V usage is TRBV28 and J usage is TRBJ1-1; D gene unclear. This CDR3 comprises 14 residues. V shed 3 bases and J shed 1 base, with 9 bases lying between them. CDR1 and CDR2 from the germline V gene are MDHEN and SYDVKM. This CDR3 reads CASSFSGTNTEAFF. As DNA, the CDR3 is TGTGCCAGCAGTTTTTCAGGTACGAACACTGAAGCTTTCTTT.

The table lists this clonotype with a few counts. V and J are TRBV5-1 and TRBJ2-1, with TRBD1 as a possible D gene (5 bases). V was cut by 5 bases and J by 12 bases, with 15 bases left in between. The CDR3 loop spans 12 amino acids. CDR1 and CDR2 from the germline V gene are SGHRS and YFSETQ. The CDR3 here is CASRSLGVVQFF. The CDR3 coding sequence is TGCGCCAGCAGATCTTTAGGGGTGGTGCAGTTCTTC.

This clonotype was detected many times. The V call is TRBV12-3 or TRBV12-4, the J call TRBJ2-7; D gene uncertain. This CDR3 comprises 14 residues. V dropped 6 bases and J dropped 2 bases, with 14 bases sitting between them. CDR3 sequence (DNA): TGTGCCAGCAGGTGGGTTGAAGGGCCCTACGAGCAGTACTTC. Translated: CASRWVEGPYEQYF.

This clonotype has a count of ten or more. This rearrangement joins TRBV12-3 or TRBV12-4 to TRBJ1-1, with no clear D. This CDR3 is built from 11 residues. Trimming stripped 5 bases from V and 2 bases from J, with 3 bases between. The CDR3: CASSPNTEAFF. The CDR3 bases are TGTGCCAGCAGTCCCAACACTGAAGCTTTCTTT.